Listed below are T cell receptor beta chains from one sample, sequenced in a study of shared clonotypes between healthy human individuals. Produced via immunoSEQ multiplex PCR; TCRdb's table is partial and in-frame only. The sample yields roughly 2 million clones, around 95% seen once. Material for sequencing was naive CD4+ T cells sorted from blood. These receptor sequences come from a man between 18 and 35 years old in good health. Both conserved end residues are part of each CDR3. D genes are given only for firm matches. Clone size is not always given. Where it is, it says once, few, many or a class for expanded clones.

TRBJ1-5,NA,TRBV6-6,NA,TGTGCCAGCCGGGACGTGGGTAGCAATCAGCCCCAGCATTTT,CASRDVGSNQPQHF
TRBJ1-2,NA,TRBV6-5,TRBD1,TGTGCCAGCAGTCGCCGACAGGGCTATGGCTACACCTTC,CASSRRQGYGYTF
TRBJ1-5,NA,TRBV18,NA,TGTGCCAGCTCACCACTTTTTTCAGGGTATGGAGTGGATCAGCCCCAGCATTTT,CASSPLFSGYGVDQPQHF
TRBJ2-5,NA,TRBV30,TRBD2,TGTGCCTGGAAGCGGGGGGGGCAAGAGACCCAGTACTTC,CAWKRGGQETQYF
TRBJ2-1,NA,TRBV29-1,TRBD2,TGCAGCGTGGGGACTAGCGGGAGGGAACATGAGCAGTTCTTC,CSVGTSGREHEQFF
TRBJ2-6,NA,TRBV5-4,NA,TGTGCCAGCAGCTTGGAGGGGTCTGGGGCCAACGTCCTGACTTTC,CASSLEGSGANVLTF
TRBJ2-3,once,TRBV6-5,NA,TGTGCCAGCAGGACTGCCTGGAGCACAGATACGCAGTATTTT,CASRTAWSTDTQYF
TRBJ2-7,once,TRBV2,NA,TGTGCCAGCAGTGCACAGAGGTCCTACGAGCAGTACTTC,CASSAQRSYEQYF
TRBJ2-3,NA,TRBV6-5,NA,TGTGCCAGCAGTTACCACGGAGATACGCAGTATTTT,CASSYHGDTQYF
TRBJ1-4,NA,TRBV9,NA,TGTGCCAGCAGCCCGAGTAAAAGCGAAAAACTGTTTTTT,CASSPSKSEKLFF
TRBJ1-1,NA,TRBV7-2,TRBD1,TGTGCCAGCAGCTTAAACAGGGGGACAGAACATACTGAAGCTTTCTTT,CASSLNRGTEHTEAFF
TRBJ1-2,NA,TRBV5-6,NA,TGTGCCAGCAGCTTGGCCCGGACATCCAACTATGGCTACACCTTC,CASSLARTSNYGYTF
TRBJ1-6,NA,TRBV19,NA,TGTGCCAGTAGTATTATGGCCTCCTATAATTCACCCCTCCACTTT,CASSIMASYNSPLHF
TRBJ1-6,NA,TRBV6-6,NA,TGTGCCAGCAGTTACTCCCCCGGTGGGCTGGTGGCCCTCCACTTT,CASSYSPGGLVALHF
TRBJ2-3,NA,TRBV5-4,NA,TGTGCCAGCAGCCGAAGCGGCACAGATACGCAGTATTTT,CASSRSGTDTQYF
TRBJ2-3,NA,TRBV7-9,NA,TGTGCCAGCAGCTTATCGGATACGCAGTATTTT,CASSLSDTQYF
TRBJ2-1,NA,TRBV5-1,TRBD1,TGCGCCAGCAGCGCGAGGGGGCTCGACTTAAACAATGAGCAGTTCTTC,CASSARGLDLNNEQFF
TRBJ2-7,NA,TRBV5-6,TRBD1,TGTGCCAGCAGCTATACAGGGGGAAGCTACGAGCAGTACTTC,CASSYTGGSYEQYF
TRBJ1-2,NA,TRBV6-1,TRBD1,TGTGCCAGCAGCCAAGGACAGGCCAGCTATGGCTACACCTTC,CASSQGQASYGYTF
TRBJ2-3,NA,TRBV4-3,NA,TGCGCCAGCAGCCAAGGATCTAGCCCCACAGATACGCAGTATTTT,CASSQGSSPTDTQYF
TRBJ2-5,once,TRBV7-3,NA,TGTGCCAGCAGCTTAGCCCATGGGGTCACCGCAGAGACCCAGTACTTC,CASSLAHGVTAETQYF
TRBJ2-7,NA,TRBV10-2,TRBD2,TGCGCCAGCAGTGAGTCCGGGACTAGCAGCTCCGAGCAGTACTTC,CASSESGTSSSEQYF
TRBJ2-1,NA,TRBV7-3,TRBD2,TGTGCCAGCAGCTCACAGACTAGCGGGGGCCTTCTCAATGAGCAGTTCTTC,CASSSQTSGGLLNEQFF
TRBJ2-7,once,TRBV4-3,NA,TGCGCCAGCAGCCAACGACGTAGGGGGTACGAGCAGTACTTC,CASSQRRRGYEQYF
TRBJ2-5,once,TRBV19,NA,TGTGCCAGTAGTTTCTGGGGTCAAGAGACCCAGTACTTC,CASSFWGQETQYF
TRBJ1-1,NA,TRBV20-1,NA,TGCAGTGCTGAATTGGCCCGTGGAGTGTGCTTT,CSAELARGVCF
TRBJ1-4,NA,TRBV20-1,NA,TGCAGTGCTAAGCATGGGGAAAAACTGTTTTTT,CSAKHGEKLFF
TRBJ1-4,NA,TRBV30,NA,TGTGCCTGGAGTGTATCGGGGGTTGCCGAAAAACTGTTTTTT,CAWSVSGVAEKLFF
TRBJ2-5,NA,TRBV7-9,NA,TGTGCCAGCAGCTTCACCGCGGCAGTACAAGAGACCCAGTACTTC,CASSFTAAVQETQYF
TRBJ1-4,NA,TRBV6-1,TRBD1,TGTGCCAGTCGACAGGGTTTTGAAAAACTGTTTTTT,CASRQGFEKLFF
TRBJ2-5,NA,TRBV6-5,NA,TGTGCCAGCAGTTCGTCAACCGGGACCCAGTACTTC,CASSSSTGTQYF
TRBJ1-2,NA,TRBV6-4,NA,TGTGCCAGCAGTGACAACAGCAAGGGCTACACCTTC,CASSDNSKGYTF
TRBJ1-3,NA,TRBV9,NA,TGTGCCAGCAGCGTAGCTGGACATGGGATAGGAAACACCATATATTTT,CASSVAGHGIGNTIYF
TRBJ2-7,NA,TRBV4-2,TRBD2,TGTGCCAGCAGCCAGTCCTCCGGGACTAGCGGGAGGAGCTCCTACGAGCAGTACTTC,CASSQSSGTSGRSSYEQYF
TRBJ2-3,NA,TRBV11-2,TRBD1,TGTGCCAGCAGCACGTACAGGGGGCGGTTGGCAGATACGCAGTATTTT,CASSTYRGRLADTQYF
TRBJ2-1,NA,TRBV2,TRBD1,TGTGCCAGCAGAGCTGACAGGGTACCCCTCCTGAACTCCTACAATGAGCAGTTCTTC,CASRADRVPLLNSYNEQFF
TRBJ1-2,NA,TRBV6-1,NA,TGTGCCAGCAGTGAACAGGATAACTATGGCTACACCTTC,CASSEQDNYGYTF
TRBJ2-7,once,TRBV28,NA,TGTGCCAGCAGACCGACCACAGTCTCCTACGAGCAGTACTTC,CASRPTTVSYEQYF
TRBJ1-2,NA,TRBV7-9,TRBD1,TGTGCCAGCAGCTTAGCCCTACAGGGGCCCTATGGCTACACCTTC,CASSLALQGPYGYTF
TRBJ1-1,NA,TRBV11-2,NA,TGTGCCAGCAGCTTGCGGTGGGGCACTGAAGCTTTCTTT,CASSLRWGTEAFF
TRBJ2-7,NA,TRBV21-1,NA,TGTGCCAGCAGCAACAGAGCGAACACCTACGAGCAGTACTTC,CASSNRANTYEQYF
TRBJ2-2,once,TRBV7-3,NA,TGTGCCAGCAGCTTATTTGGGGCGCCGGCCGGGGAGCTGTTTTTT,CASSLFGAPAGELFF
TRBJ1-6,few,TRBV19,NA,TGTGCCAGTAGTATAATCAGGGATTCACCCCTCCACTTT,CASSIIRDSPLHF
TRBJ1-6,NA,TRBV4-3,TRBD1,TGCGCCAGCCTGAGGACAGGCCATCTCAATTCACCCCTCCACTTT,CASLRTGHLNSPLHF
TRBJ1-1,NA,TRBV30,NA,TGTGCCTGGAGACAGGAGGGGCACACTGAAGCTTTCTTT,CAWRQEGHTEAFF
TRBJ2-7,NA,TRBV5-1,NA,TGCGCCAGCAGCTTGAAGGACACCCAGCAGTACTTC,CASSLKDTQQYF
TRBJ1-1,NA,TRBV5-1,NA,TGCGCCAGCAGCTTGTGGGGGCAGGGGCGAGGGGCGCCTAAGACTGAAGCTTTCTTT,CASSLWGQGRGAPKTEAFF
TRBJ1-3,NA,TRBV28,NA,TGTGCCAGCACCCAAGGGGACTTTGGAAACACCATATATTTT,CASTQGDFGNTIYF
TRBJ2-5,few,TRBV13,NA,TGTGCCAGCAGCTTAGGTGGGCAGGGAGAAGAGACCCAGTACTTC,CASSLGGQGEETQYF
TRBJ1-2,few,TRBV30,NA,TGTGCCTGGAGTGTAGGGGGTACGGGCTATGGCTACACCTTC,CAWSVGGTGYGYTF
TRBJ1-1,NA,TRBV5-1,TRBD1,TGCGCCAGCAGCTTGGCCTCAGGGGGAGGCACTGAAGCTTTCTTT,CASSLASGGGTEAFF
TRBJ2-7,once,TRBV5-4,TRBD2,TGTGCCAGCAGCCCGTCATTTGGGAGGGACGAGCAGTACTTC,CASSPSFGRDEQYF
TRBJ2-6,NA,TRBV5-4,NA,TGTGCCAGCGCTTATGACTCTGGGGCCAACGTCCTGACTTTC,CASAYDSGANVLTF